The rows below give T cell receptor beta chains drawn from one sample of a study of cytomegalovirus exposure and HLA in healthy donors. TCRdb keeps only in-frame clones here, not all; method: immunoSEQ multiplex PCR. The data contain about 130,000 clones, approximately 84% of them singletons. Sequenced sample: PBMCs. The receptors shown here come from a boy aged 2-15 years in good health and CMV-seronegative. The CDR3 runs from the conserved cysteine through the conserved F or W. The D gene is left open where the match is weak. The size of a clone is reported for some rows only, either as once, few or many, or as a class for expanded clones.

V gene	clone size	D gene	J gene	CDR3 DNA	CDR3 protein
TRBV7-9	NA	NA	TRBJ1-5	TGTGCCAGCAGCCTGACAGTGTCGGGGGATCAGCCCCAGCATTTT	CASSLTVSGDQPQHF
TRBV29-1	NA	NA	TRBJ2-1	TGCAGCGTAGCCGGGAACAATGAGCAGTTCTTC	CSVAGNNEQFF
TRBV10-3	NA	TRBD1	TRBJ1-3	TGTGCCATCAGGGAGACAGGGAGCTCTGGAAACACCATATATTTT	CAIRETGSSGNTIYF
TRBV7-3	NA	TRBD2	TRBJ2-5	TGTGCCAGCAGCGTCACTAGCGGGGGGGCCGTAGAGACCCAGTACTTC	CASSVTSGGAVETQYF
TRBV5-4	NA	TRBD2	TRBJ2-5	TGTGCCAGCAGCTTTGAGACGCGGGGGGAGACCCAGTACTTC	CASSFETRGETQYF
TRBV2	NA	NA	TRBJ2-6	TGTGCCAGCAGTGTGTCAGGGTCTGGGGCCAACGTCCTGACTTTC	CASSVSGSGANVLTF
TRBV9	NA	TRBD1	TRBJ2-3	TGTGCCAGCGGGTACCCGGGACAGCTAGATACGCAGTATTTT	CASGYPGQLDTQYF
TRBV6-1	NA	NA	TRBJ2-1	TGTGCCAGCAGTGTGGGGCAGGAAGCGGGTGAGCAGTTCTTC	CASSVGQEAGEQFF
TRBV4-2	once	TRBD2	TRBJ2-1	TGTGCCAGCAGCCAAGATTTCGGGCTAGCGGGAGGCAATGAGCAGTTCTTC	CASSQDFGLAGGNEQFF
TRBV2	once	NA	TRBJ1-1	TGTGCCAGCAGTGACAGAAGAGCTTTCTTT	CASSDRRAFF
TRBV5-1	NA	TRBD2	TRBJ2-5	TGCGCCAGCAGCTTGGGGCTAGCGGTCCAAGAGACCCAGTACTTC	CASSLGLAVQETQYF
TRBV30	NA	NA	TRBJ1-1	TGTGCCTGGAGTAACGATGTGACGGGCACTGAAGCTTTCTTT	CAWSNDVTGTEAFF
TRBV6-4	few	NA	TRBJ2-1	TGTGCCAGCAGTGAAGCAGAGGACTCCTACAATGAGCAGTTCTTC	CASSEAEDSYNEQFF
TRBV6-1	NA	TRBD1	TRBJ1-4	TGTGCCAGCAGTGAAGCGCAGGGACAGGGCAATGAAAAACTGTTTTTT	CASSEAQGQGNEKLFF
TRBV11-2	NA	NA	TRBJ1-2	TGTGCCAGCAGCCCAGCGGGGAACATCTATGGCTACACCTTC	CASSPAGNIYGYTF
TRBV9	NA	TRBD1	TRBJ1-1	TGTGCCAGCAGCCCCGGACAGGGAACTGAAGCTTTCTTT	CASSPGQGTEAFF
TRBV9	NA	NA	TRBJ1-3	TGTGCCAGCAGCGCGGCTGCGGGCTCTGGAAACACCATATATTTT	CASSAAAGSGNTIYF
TRBV5-4	NA	NA	TRBJ2-5	TGTGCCAGCAGCTTGCCAGTCCAAGAGACCCAGTACTTC	CASSLPVQETQYF
TRBV11-2	NA	NA	TRBJ2-1	TGTGCCAGCAGCTTAGACATTAGCTCCTACAATGAGCAGTTCTTC	CASSLDISSYNEQFF
TRBV11-2	once	NA	TRBJ1-2	TGTGCCAGCAGCTTAGGGAAGGGAGGAGGCTACACCTTC	CASSLGKGGGYTF
TRBV2	NA	TRBD2	TRBJ2-2	TGTGCCAGCCGAAGGACTAGCGGGGGCCGAGGCGGGGAGCTGTTTTTT	CASRRTSGGRGGELFF
TRBV19	NA	TRBD1	TRBJ1-6	TGTGCCAGCCGCCCCGCAGGGGGCAATTCACCCCTCCACTTT	CASRPAGGNSPLHF